The T cell receptor beta chain under discussion was sequenced for a study of cytomegalovirus exposure and HLA in healthy donors. PCR was performed using 60 Vbeta and 13 Jbeta primers. Measured with immunoSEQ multiplex PCR; TCRdb has only the in-frame clones, and not every one. The sample carries under 200,000 clones, 80% recorded once. This clone has only one observation. Its antigen is not known. Germline V gene sequence: CDR1 MGHDK, CDR2 SYGVNS. J gave up 6 bases and V 5 bases, and 7 bases lay outside the gene matches. The CDR3 has 13 amino acids. Regarding the study as a whole: From TCR beta sequences, most subjects' HLA-A and HLA-B alleles were reportedly predicted accurately. Cytomegalovirus association was assigned to approximately 180 TCR beta chains. Within an earlier analysis, most TCR beta V segments proved productive either about 87% or about 30% of the time.

Sequencing input: PBMCs. The TCR was taken from a human donor in good health. This chain joins TRBV25-1 and TRBJ2-7; TRBD1 aligns across 7 bases. CDR3 sequence: CASSPTGIFEQYF. CDR3 nucleotide sequence: TGTGCCAGCAGTCCGACAGGGATCTTCGAGCAGTACTTC.